The 21 T cell receptor beta chains below come from one sample, sequenced in a study of blood T cell repertoires in COVID-19. Generated by immunoSEQ multiplex PCR, the TCRdb table keeps only in-frame clones and is missing some. The table has some 220,000 clones, 70% to 90% seen once; the top ten hold roughly 2.8%. The source material was peripheral blood. These receptors all stem from a man in his fifties who had recovered from COVID-19.

The rearrangement joins TRBV5-1 to TRBJ1-5, with 7 bases identical to TRBD1. V trimming: 2 bases; J trimming: 2 bases; junction bases outside the gene matches: 4. The CDR3 has 15 residues. Germline assignment: CDR1 SGHRS and CDR2 YFSETQ. The DNA of the CDR3 is TGCGCCAGCAGCTTTGATGGACAGGGCAATCAGCCCCAGCATTTT. This encodes CASSFDGQGNQPQHF.

This clone occurred a few times. The V and J genes are TRBV11-1 and TRBJ2-7; 7 bases line up with TRBD1. The V gene's germline CDR1 is SGHAT and CDR2 FQDESV (reference sequence). This CDR3 region has 15 residues. The junction had 7 bases not matched to a gene; V was cut back by 5 bases and J by 0 bases. CDR3 sequence (DNA): TGTGCCAGCAGCATAGGGACAGAGGTCTCCTACGAGCAGTACTTC. Protein sequence: CASSIGTEVSYEQYF.

V gene TRBV7-2 combines with J gene TRBJ2-7; tentative D call: TRBD1 (7 bases). Trimming removed 1 base at V and 4 bases at J, with 14 bases between. CDR1 is SGHTA and CDR2 is FQGNSA in the germline V gene. The CDR3 length is 15 residues. The CDR3 nucleotides are TGTGCCAGCAGCTTAGGTGGAGGGGGCATGTACGAGCAGTACTTC. This codes for CASSLGGGGMYEQYF.

The chain joins TRBV6-2 or TRBV6-3 to TRBJ2-7; 11 positions agree with TRBD1. Germline V CDR1 and CDR2: MNHEY, SVGEGT. After removal of 4 bases from V and 4 bases from J, the junction contained 6 bases not matched to a gene. CDR3 length: 15 residues. CDR3 in amino acids: CASSFGTGGQYEQYF. CDR3 sequence (DNA): TGTGCCAGCAGTTTCGGGACAGGGGGTCAGTACGAGCAGTACTTC.

This chain uses TRBV20-1 with TRBJ2-7; 10 bases are shared with TRBD2. The V and J ends lost 3 bases and 2 bases, in that order; junction bases with no gene match: 7. The germline gives CDR1 DFQATT, CDR2 SNEGSKA (reference sequence). The CDR3 runs 15 residues. Here the CDR3 DNA reads TGCAGTGCTAGTGCGGGACTAGCGCTAACCTACGAGCAGTACTTC. Amino acid sequence: CSASAGLALTYEQYF.

The rearrangement joins TRBV3-1 (or the pseudogene TRBV3-2) to TRBJ2-7; no clear D. Trimming shortened V by 4 bases and J by 0 bases, and 10 bases separated the two germline ends. This CDR3 has 14 amino acids. Germline lookup yields CDR1 LGHDT and CDR2 YNNKEL (reference sequence). The CDR3: CASSLYRSSYEQYF. DNA for the CDR3: TGTGCCAGCAGCCTATACCGGAGCTCCTACGAGCAGTACTTC.

This chain links TRBV7-9 with TRBJ1-2; maybe TRBD1 (6 bases). V dropped 5 bases and J dropped 8 bases, with 21 bases sitting between them. The CDR3 contains 15 residues. Germline loops: CDR1 SEHNR, CDR2 FQNEAQ (reference sequence). The CDR3: CASSLGGMGRLGYTF. In DNA, the CDR3 is TGTGCCAGCAGCCTAGGGGGTATGGGGAGGCTCGGCTACACCTTC.

The chain joins TRBV19 to TRBJ2-3; 12 nucleotides match TRBD2. The CDR3 sequence is 19 residues long. J gave up 0 bases and V 4 bases, and 11 bases lay outside the gene matches. Germline V gives CDR1 LNHDA, CDR2 SQIVND (reference sequence). In DNA, the CDR3 is TGTGCCAGTAGTAGTCCCGGGACTAGCGGGCCCTATAGCACAGATACGCAGTATTTT. Amino acids: CASSSPGTSGPYSTDTQYF.

This clone was seen only a few times. The rearrangement uses TRBV6-4 and TRBJ2-1; 7 bases fit TRBD2. This CDR3 is built from 14 residues. The trim removed 5 bases at V and 7 bases at J, leaving 8 bases unmatched. Germline V gives CDR1 MRHNA, CDR2 SNTAGT. For the CDR3, the DNA is TGTGCCAGCAGTCGACGGGGAGGGAGAAATGAGCAGTTCTTC. It encodes CASSRRGGRNEQFF.

The table lists this clone with a few counts. The chain combines TRBV28 with TRBJ2-7; D ambiguous. Germline V gene sequence: CDR1 MDHEN, CDR2 SYDVKM. The CDR3 is made up of 13 amino acids. Trimming left V 3 bases short and J 7 bases short, with 13 bases between. The CDR3 nucleotides read TGTGCCAGCAGTTTGCCGGCACCCGGGGAGCAGTACTTC. Translating gives CASSLPAPGEQYF.

The V and J genes are TRBV3-1 (or the pseudogene TRBV3-2) and TRBJ2-3; TRBD2 agrees at 8 bases. Germline V gene lookup returns CDR1 LGHDT and CDR2 YNNKEL (reference sequence). This CDR3 comprises 16 residues. After removal of 6 bases from V and 6 bases from J, the junction contained 14 bases not matched to a gene. Here the CDR3 reads CASSRVAGLVGDTQYF. The CDR3 DNA follows: TGTGCCAGCAGTCGCGTCGCGGGACTAGTTGGGGATACGCAGTATTTT.

The CDR3 coding sequence is TGCGCCAGCAGCCTGACCACCGCTAGCGGGAGAAGGGGTGAGCAGTACTTC. It translates to CASSLTTASGRRGEQYF. The J gene is TRBJ2-7, the V gene TRBV5-1, with 10 bases lining up with TRBD2. This CDR3 has 17 residues. Germline V gene data show CDR1 as SGHRS and CDR2 as YFSETQ. V was clipped by 4 bases and J by 7 bases; unmatched bases: 17.

The chain couples TRBV18 to TRBJ2-3; D is possibly TRBD2 (6 bases). Trimming shortened V by 2 bases and J by 6 bases, and 12 bases separated the two germline ends. Germline loops: CDR1 KGHSH, CDR2 LQKENI. The CDR3 consists of 14 residues. The CDR3 bases are TGTGCCAGCTCACCAAGGTCGGGAGCTGATACGCAGTATTTT. Translated, it gives CASSPRSGADTQYF.

The chain employs TRBV5-1 and TRBJ2-3; D possibly corresponds to TRBD1 (6 bases). The CDR3 is made up of 15 amino acids. The V and J ends lost 4 bases and 1 base respectively, with 13 bases between them. CDR1 is SGHRS and CDR2 is YFSETQ in the germline V gene. The CDR3 bases are TGCGCCAGCAGCGCCGACAGGCTCCGCACAGATACGCAGTATTTT. It specifies CASSADRLRTDTQYF.

This chain connects TRBV5-1 to TRBJ2-1; 14 nucleotides align to TRBD2. Germline values: CDR1 SGHRS, CDR2 YFSETQ. J was trimmed by 3 bases and V by 3 bases; bases with no gene match: 14. The CDR3 contains 20 residues. CDR3 DNA sequence: TGCGCCAGCAGCTCCGTAAGATCCGGGACTAGCGGGAGTTACTACAATGAGCAGTTCTTC. This codes for CASSSVRSGTSGSYYNEQFF.

This rearrangement joins TRBV11-2 to TRBJ2-1; 12 bases agree with TRBD2. The CDR3 totals 14 residues. Germline CDR1 reads SGHAT; CDR2 reads FQNNGV. V gave up 2 bases and J gave up 13 bases; unmatched junction bases: 6. CDR3 bases: TGTGCCAGCAGCTTACCTAGCGGGAGGGCTGGTCAGTTCTTC. Translation: CASSLPSGRAGQFF.

This sequence joins TRBV28 and TRBJ2-1, with D uncertain. The CDR3 sequence is 15 residues long. With 4 bases removed from V and 9 bases from J, the gap between germline ends came to 19 bases. CDR1 MDHEN and CDR2 SYDVKM come from the germline V gene. CDR3 nucleotides: TGTGCCAGCAGTTCTACCAACGGAGTGTATGCTGAGCAGTTCTTC. This encodes CASSSTNGVYAEQFF.

The chain recombines TRBV27 with TRBJ2-3; D gene unclear. The CDR3 length is 17 residues. Between the trimmed V and J ends, which lost 5 bases and 0 bases, there was a span of 18 bases. Germline values: CDR1 MNHEY, CDR2 SMNVEV (reference sequence). The CDR3 sequence is CASSPPLLGASTDTQYF. Written as DNA, the CDR3 is TGTGCCAGCAGTCCCCCCCTTCTGGGCGCCAGCACAGATACGCAGTATTTT.

This clone showed up just a few times. This rearrangement joins TRBV7-9 to TRBJ1-1; TRBD1 is a possible D gene (5 bases). The germline CDR1 and CDR2 sequences are SEHNR and FQNEAQ (reference sequence). With 1 base removed from V and 4 bases from J, the gap between germline ends came to 7 bases. CDR3 length: 13 residues. The CDR3 spells CASSLEGITEAFF. CDR3 DNA sequence: TGTGCCAGCAGCTTAGAGGGGATCACTGAAGCTTTCTTT.

V usage is TRBV3-1 (or the pseudogene TRBV3-2) and J usage is TRBJ2-1, with 8 bases identical to TRBD2. With V trimmed by 4 bases and J by 1 base, 9 bases remained unmatched. The CDR3 is 17 residues long. The germline gives CDR1 LGHDT, CDR2 YNNKEL (reference sequence). The CDR3 region is CASSPRRAGVSYNEQFF. The CDR3 region has the DNA TGTGCCAGCAGCCCTCGGCGAGCGGGAGTGTCCTACAATGAGCAGTTCTTC.

This sequence joins TRBV19 and TRBJ2-3, with 7 bases aligning to TRBD1. This CDR3 has 14 residues. J lost 4 bases, V lost 3 bases, and 4 bases had no gene match. Looked up from germline, CDR1 is LNHDA and CDR2 is SQIVND (reference sequence). The CDR3 region is CASSMVDRADTQYF. CDR3 bases: TGTGCCAGTAGTATGGTCGACAGGGCAGATACGCAGTATTTT.